These 27 T cell receptor beta chains were all obtained from the same sample, sequenced in a study of cytomegalovirus exposure and HLA in healthy donors. Here immunoSEQ multiplex PCR was the method, and the copy in TCRdb shows in-frame clones only, minus some. In the table there are approximately 150,000 clones, roughly 84% of which are singletons. Sequenced material: PBMCs. The receptors were gathered from a young man in good health and CMV-seropositive.

This clone was picked up one time. This chain connects TRBV9 to TRBJ1-2; 9 bases agree with TRBD1. V dropped 4 bases and J dropped 0; count of bases not matched to a gene: 10. The length of the CDR3 is 17 residues. The germline V gene has CDR1 SGDLS and CDR2 YYNGEE. CDR3 loop: CASSPRQGGYTNYGYTF. The CDR3 DNA reads as TGTGCCAGCAGCCCTAGACAGGGGGGGTATACTAACTATGGCTACACCTTC.

The count of this clone is one. This sequence joins TRBV2 and TRBJ1-4, with a tentative D call TRBD1 (5 bases). The CDR3 runs 15 residues. Germline CDR1 is SNHLY and CDR2 is FYNNEI. V lost 7 bases and J lost 7, with 19 bases in between. The CDR3 loop is CASKREAGLGEKLFF. The CDR3, as DNA: TGTGCCAGCAAGAGGGAGGCAGGGCTTGGTGAAAAACTGTTTTTT.

This clone was recorded only once. CDR3 in amino acids: CASSFAEGYTF. DNA for the CDR3: TGTGCCAGCAGTTTTGCGGAAGGCTACACCTTC. The genes are TRBV28 and TRBJ1-2; no clear D gene. The CDR3 consists of 11 residues. The germline V and J ends were trimmed by 3 bases and 8 bases, with 7 bases remaining between them. Germline lookup yields CDR1 MDHEN and CDR2 SYDVKM.

The rearrangement joins TRBV5-1 to TRBJ2-7; 7 bases line up with TRBD2. J gave up 4 bases and V 3 bases, and 1 base lay outside the gene matches. Germline values: CDR1 SGHRS, CDR2 YFSETQ. The CDR3 has 12 amino acids. The CDR3 loop reads CASSWEGYEQYF. In DNA, the CDR3 is TGCGCCAGCAGCTGGGAGGGGTACGAGCAGTACTTC. Supplemented by reference TRBV5-1 and TRBJ2-7, the full variable domain reads KAGVTQTPRYLIKTRGQQVTLSCSPISGHRSVSWYQQTPGQGLQFLFEYFSETQRNKGNFPGRFSGRQFSNSRSEMNVSTLELGDSALYLCASSWEGYEQYFGPGTRLTVT.

The chain is built from TRBV9 and TRBJ2-7, with TRBD2 matching over 10 bases. Germline V gives CDR1 SGDLS, CDR2 YYNGEE. The CDR3 loop spans 15 amino acids. Trimming removed 4 bases from V and 1 base from J; junction bases left unmatched: 5. For the CDR3, the DNA is TGTGCCAGCAGCTTCGGACTAGCGGATTCCTACGAGCAGTACTTC. It yields the protein CASSFGLADSYEQYF.

This chain connects TRBV7-9 to TRBJ2-7, with TRBD2 matching 9 bases. The length of the CDR3 is 18 residues. The V segment lost 3 bases and the J segment 5 bases; nucleotides outside the gene matches: 17. Germline-derived CDR1 and CDR2 are SEHNR and FQNEAQ (reference sequence). CDR3 protein: CASSLVAASGRQSHEQYF. The CDR3 DNA reads as TGTGCCAGCAGCTTGGTCGCTGCGAGCGGGAGGCAATCCCACGAGCAGTACTTC. The full variable domain, completed using reference TRBV7-9 and TRBJ2-7, is DTGVSQNPRHKITKRGQNVTFRCDPISEHNRLYWYRQTLGQGPEFLTYFQNEAQLEKSRLLSDRFSAERPKGSFSTLEIQRTEQGDSAMYLCASSLVAASGRQSHEQYFGPGTRLTVT.

This chain uses TRBV10-3 with TRBJ2-3; no clear D gene. The CDR3 spans 13 residues. From germline, CDR1 is ENHRY and CDR2 SYGVKD. With 4 bases removed from V and 6 bases from J, the gap between germline ends came to 11 bases. The CDR3 region has the DNA TGTGCCATCAGTGTCGGAGCTGCGGATACGCAGTATTTT. As protein: CAISVGAADTQYF.

The chain combines TRBV19 with TRBJ1-2; 9 bases agree with TRBD1. Germline V gives CDR1 LNHDA, CDR2 SQIVND (reference sequence). V shed 3 bases, J shed 0 bases, and the junction held 8 bases outside the gene matches. CDR3 length: 17 amino acids. DNA for the CDR3: TGTGCCAGTAGTATGGCAGACAGGGGGGACACTAACTATGGCTACACCTTC. This sequence encodes CASSMADRGDTNYGYTF.

The V and J genes are TRBV19 and TRBJ2-5; D possibly corresponds to TRBD1 (6 bases). Per germline, CDR1 LNHDA and CDR2 SQIVND (reference sequence). This CDR3 comprises 15 residues. V dropped 4 bases and J dropped 4 bases, with 16 bases sitting between them. The CDR3, as DNA: TGTGCCAGTAGTACAGGGACATCCTACGCAGAGACCCAGTACTTC. Translating gives CASSTGTSYAETQYF.

The rearrangement links TRBV9 to TRBJ2-1, with 12 bases aligning to TRBD2. V lost 4 bases, J lost 8 bases, and 7 bases stayed unmatched. Germline-derived CDR1 and CDR2 are SGDLS and YYNGEE. CDR3 length: 15 amino acids. DNA for the CDR3: TGTGCCAGCAGCTATCTAGCGGGAGGGCTGGATGAGCAGTTCTTC. Its translation: CASSYLAGGLDEQFF.

J is TRBJ2-1 and V is TRBV28; 7 positions match TRBD2. V dropped 2 bases and J dropped 6; count of bases not matched to a gene: 4. The germline V gene encodes CDR1 MDHEN and CDR2 SYDVKM. The CDR3 loop spans 14 amino acids. This CDR3 reads CASSLVLAINEQFF. CDR3 nucleotides: TGTGCCAGCAGTTTAGTACTAGCGATCAATGAGCAGTTCTTC. The entire variable domain, with the rest obtained from reference TRBV28 and TRBJ2-1, is as follows: DVKVTQSSRYLVKRTGEKVFLECVQDMDHENMFWYRQDPGLGLRLIYFSYDVKMKEKGDIPEGYSVSREKKERFSLILESASTNQTSMYLCASSLVLAINEQFFGPGTRLTVL.

This clone was counted only a few times. This chain links TRBV2 with TRBJ2-7, with 7 nucleotides matching TRBD1. Germline V gene data show CDR1 as SNHLY and CDR2 as FYNNEI. CDR3 length: 14 residues. Trimming took 6 bases from V and 9 from J; bases not matched to a gene: 14. In DNA, the CDR3 is TGTGCCAGCAGAAAAGGAGACAGGGCAACCGGGCAGTACTTC. Translating gives CASRKGDRATGQYF. The variable domain in full, completed from reference TRBV2 and TRBJ2-7, reads EPEVTQTPSHQVTQMGQEVILRCVPISNHLYFYWYRQILGQKVEFLVSFYNNEISEKSEIFDDQFSVERPDGSNFTLKIRSTKLEDSAMYFCASRKGDRATGQYFGPGTRLTVT.

This clone has only a few counts. The chain is built from TRBV20-1 and TRBJ2-3; maybe TRBD2 (5 bases). Germline values: CDR1 DFQATT, CDR2 SNEGSKA (reference sequence). This CDR3 contains 11 residues. V shed 6 bases and J shed 5 bases, with 9 bases lying between them. CDR3 loop: CSAGAGDTQYF. In DNA form, the CDR3 reads TGCAGTGCGGGTGCGGGAGATACGCAGTATTTT.

This CDR3 is CASSRKGQGSYEQYF. The CDR3 DNA reads as TGTGCCAGCAGCCGAAAAGGACAGGGTAGCTACGAGCAGTACTTC. This chain links TRBV6-5 with TRBJ2-7, with 8 positions matching TRBD1. The CDR3 totals 15 residues. The germline V gene has CDR1 MNHEY and CDR2 SVGAGI. After removal of 6 bases from V and 3 bases from J, the junction contained 10 bases not matched to a gene.

This clone was counted once. The V and J genes are TRBV28 and TRBJ2-7; D remains ambiguous. CDR1 MDHEN and CDR2 SYDVKM come from the germline V gene. V was pared by 3 bases and J by 2 bases, with 8 bases between. This CDR3 has 13 amino acids. In DNA form, the CDR3 reads TGTGCCAGCAGTTTGGGCAGCACCTACGAGCAGTACTTC. It codes for CASSLGSTYEQYF.

The DNA of the CDR3 is TGTGCCAGCAGTCGTCAGGGTGTGGAGACCCAGTACTTC. This gives the protein CASSRQGVETQYF. This rearrangement joins TRBV27 to TRBJ2-5; tentatively, D is TRBD1 (5 bases). Germline CDR1 reads MNHEY; CDR2 reads SMNVEV (reference sequence). V lost 5 bases, J lost 5 bases, and 12 bases lay in between. The length of the CDR3 is 13 residues.

The chain links TRBV2 to TRBJ2-1; 9 bases are shared with TRBD1. CDR1 is SNHLY and CDR2 is FYNNEI in the germline V gene. V was clipped by 4 bases and J by 6 bases; unmatched bases: 4. The CDR3 totals 14 residues. CDR3 DNA: TGTGCCAGCAGTGTAAGGGACAGGGTCAATGAGCAGTTCTTC. Translation: CASSVRDRVNEQFF. Full variable domain (remainder filled in from reference TRBV2 and TRBJ2-1): EPEVTQTPSHQVTQMGQEVILRCVPISNHLYFYWYRQILGQKVEFLVSFYNNEISEKSEIFDDQFSVERPDGSNFTLKIRSTKLEDSAMYFCASSVRDRVNEQFFGPGTRLTVL.

The rearrangement uses TRBV10-3 and TRBJ2-3; D perhaps matches TRBD1 (5 bases). The CDR3 loop spans 15 amino acids. The ends were cut back, 4 bases at V and 4 bases at J, with 15 bases in the middle. CDR1 and CDR2 from the germline V gene are ENHRY and SYGVKD. The CDR3, as DNA: TGTGCCATCAGTGGGAGTGACAGCCTATCAGATACGCAGTATTTT. Its translation is CAISGSDSLSDTQYF.

The chain links TRBV7-2 to TRBJ2-7, with 10 nucleotides matching TRBD1. The V gene's germline CDR1 is SGHTA and CDR2 FQGNSA. CDR3 length: 14 residues. Trimming removed 6 bases from V and 0 bases from J; junction bases left unmatched: 2. For the CDR3, the DNA is TGTGCCAGCAGGTGGACAGGGGGCTCCTACGAGCAGTACTTC. Residues: CASRWTGGSYEQYF.

CDR3 bases: TGTGCCAGTAGCTGGGAGGGATTGTATTCACCCCTCCACTTT. It encodes CASSWEGLYSPLHF. The chain carries TRBV19 and TRBJ1-6, with D unresolved. V lost 6 bases and J lost 8, with 14 bases in between. CDR3 length: 14 amino acids. Germline CDR1 LNHDA, CDR2 SQIVND (reference sequence). Full variable domain (outside the CDR3, taken from reference TRBV19 and TRBJ1-6): DGGITQSPKYLFRKEGQNVTLSCEQNLNHDAMYWYRQDPGQGLRLIYYSQIVNDFQKGDIAEGYSVSREKKESFPLTVTSAQKNPTAFYLCASSWEGLYSPLHFGNGTRLTVT.

The CDR3 loop reads CAIGTSSLTDTQYF. The CDR3 DNA sequence: TGTGCCATCGGGACTAGCAGCCTCACAGATACGCAGTATTTT. The gene calls are TRBV10-3 and TRBJ2-3; 9 bases are shared with TRBD2. The V gene's germline CDR1 is ENHRY and CDR2 SYGVKD. J gave up 2 bases and V 8 bases, and 5 bases lay outside the gene matches. CDR3 length: 14 residues.

This chain uses TRBV29-1 with TRBJ2-5; 7 bases match TRBD2. Trimming at V came to 7 bases and at J to 5 bases, leaving 1 base not matched to a gene. The germline V gene encodes CDR1 SQVTM and CDR2 ANQGSEA. CDR3 length: 10 amino acids. The CDR3, as DNA: TGCAGCGCCGGGGGGGAGACCCAGTACTTC. This codes for CSAGGETQYF.

This chain uses TRBV28 with TRBJ2-7; 8 bases map to TRBD2. The ends lost 3 bases at V and 0 bases at J; junction bases unmatched: 4. This CDR3 contains 15 residues. Germline V lookup: CDR1 MDHEN, CDR2 SYDVKM. Here the CDR3 DNA reads TGTGCCAGCAGTTTCGCCCTAGCGGGCTCCTACGAGCAGTACTTC. This gives the protein CASSFALAGSYEQYF.

In its sample, this clone was seen once. The chain uses TRBV11-3 and TRBJ1-1, with D perhaps matching TRBD1 (5 bases). The V gene's germline CDR1 is SGHNT and CDR2 YENEEA. The V gene lost 5 bases and the J gene lost 2 bases, with 9 bases spanning the gap. The CDR3 loop spans 13 amino acids. The CDR3 coding sequence is TGTGCCAGCAGCGGGGGGTCTAACACTGAAGCTTTCTTT. This gives the protein CASSGGSNTEAFF.

This clone appeared a few times. The chain is built from TRBV10-1 and TRBJ2-7; 11 bases fit TRBD2. Per germline, CDR1 WNHNN and CDR2 SYGVQD (reference sequence). J gave up 2 bases and V 6 bases, and 6 bases lay outside the gene matches. The CDR3 extends over 15 amino acids. The CDR3 here is CASSFSGRAPYEQYF. The DNA of the CDR3 is TGCGCCAGCAGCTTTAGCGGGAGGGCCCCCTACGAGCAGTACTTC.

This chain joins TRBV18 and TRBJ2-7; 7 bases align to TRBD1. CDR1 and CDR2 (germline): KGHSH, LQKENI. This CDR3 has 14 residues. Trimming removed 2 bases from V and 0 bases from J; junction bases left unmatched: 1. CDR3: CASSPGQDSYEQYF. CDR3 bases: TGTGCCAGCTCACCAGGACAGGACTCCTACGAGCAGTACTTC.

The V and J genes are TRBV6-5 and TRBJ2-7; D remains ambiguous. This CDR3 comprises 15 residues. Germline V CDR1 and CDR2: MNHEY, SVGAGI. Between the trimmed V and J ends, which lost 0 bases and 2 bases, there was a span of 11 bases. CDR3 amino acids: CASSYSLAGTYEQYF. The CDR3, as DNA: TGTGCCAGCAGTTACTCGTTGGCAGGAACCTACGAGCAGTACTTC.